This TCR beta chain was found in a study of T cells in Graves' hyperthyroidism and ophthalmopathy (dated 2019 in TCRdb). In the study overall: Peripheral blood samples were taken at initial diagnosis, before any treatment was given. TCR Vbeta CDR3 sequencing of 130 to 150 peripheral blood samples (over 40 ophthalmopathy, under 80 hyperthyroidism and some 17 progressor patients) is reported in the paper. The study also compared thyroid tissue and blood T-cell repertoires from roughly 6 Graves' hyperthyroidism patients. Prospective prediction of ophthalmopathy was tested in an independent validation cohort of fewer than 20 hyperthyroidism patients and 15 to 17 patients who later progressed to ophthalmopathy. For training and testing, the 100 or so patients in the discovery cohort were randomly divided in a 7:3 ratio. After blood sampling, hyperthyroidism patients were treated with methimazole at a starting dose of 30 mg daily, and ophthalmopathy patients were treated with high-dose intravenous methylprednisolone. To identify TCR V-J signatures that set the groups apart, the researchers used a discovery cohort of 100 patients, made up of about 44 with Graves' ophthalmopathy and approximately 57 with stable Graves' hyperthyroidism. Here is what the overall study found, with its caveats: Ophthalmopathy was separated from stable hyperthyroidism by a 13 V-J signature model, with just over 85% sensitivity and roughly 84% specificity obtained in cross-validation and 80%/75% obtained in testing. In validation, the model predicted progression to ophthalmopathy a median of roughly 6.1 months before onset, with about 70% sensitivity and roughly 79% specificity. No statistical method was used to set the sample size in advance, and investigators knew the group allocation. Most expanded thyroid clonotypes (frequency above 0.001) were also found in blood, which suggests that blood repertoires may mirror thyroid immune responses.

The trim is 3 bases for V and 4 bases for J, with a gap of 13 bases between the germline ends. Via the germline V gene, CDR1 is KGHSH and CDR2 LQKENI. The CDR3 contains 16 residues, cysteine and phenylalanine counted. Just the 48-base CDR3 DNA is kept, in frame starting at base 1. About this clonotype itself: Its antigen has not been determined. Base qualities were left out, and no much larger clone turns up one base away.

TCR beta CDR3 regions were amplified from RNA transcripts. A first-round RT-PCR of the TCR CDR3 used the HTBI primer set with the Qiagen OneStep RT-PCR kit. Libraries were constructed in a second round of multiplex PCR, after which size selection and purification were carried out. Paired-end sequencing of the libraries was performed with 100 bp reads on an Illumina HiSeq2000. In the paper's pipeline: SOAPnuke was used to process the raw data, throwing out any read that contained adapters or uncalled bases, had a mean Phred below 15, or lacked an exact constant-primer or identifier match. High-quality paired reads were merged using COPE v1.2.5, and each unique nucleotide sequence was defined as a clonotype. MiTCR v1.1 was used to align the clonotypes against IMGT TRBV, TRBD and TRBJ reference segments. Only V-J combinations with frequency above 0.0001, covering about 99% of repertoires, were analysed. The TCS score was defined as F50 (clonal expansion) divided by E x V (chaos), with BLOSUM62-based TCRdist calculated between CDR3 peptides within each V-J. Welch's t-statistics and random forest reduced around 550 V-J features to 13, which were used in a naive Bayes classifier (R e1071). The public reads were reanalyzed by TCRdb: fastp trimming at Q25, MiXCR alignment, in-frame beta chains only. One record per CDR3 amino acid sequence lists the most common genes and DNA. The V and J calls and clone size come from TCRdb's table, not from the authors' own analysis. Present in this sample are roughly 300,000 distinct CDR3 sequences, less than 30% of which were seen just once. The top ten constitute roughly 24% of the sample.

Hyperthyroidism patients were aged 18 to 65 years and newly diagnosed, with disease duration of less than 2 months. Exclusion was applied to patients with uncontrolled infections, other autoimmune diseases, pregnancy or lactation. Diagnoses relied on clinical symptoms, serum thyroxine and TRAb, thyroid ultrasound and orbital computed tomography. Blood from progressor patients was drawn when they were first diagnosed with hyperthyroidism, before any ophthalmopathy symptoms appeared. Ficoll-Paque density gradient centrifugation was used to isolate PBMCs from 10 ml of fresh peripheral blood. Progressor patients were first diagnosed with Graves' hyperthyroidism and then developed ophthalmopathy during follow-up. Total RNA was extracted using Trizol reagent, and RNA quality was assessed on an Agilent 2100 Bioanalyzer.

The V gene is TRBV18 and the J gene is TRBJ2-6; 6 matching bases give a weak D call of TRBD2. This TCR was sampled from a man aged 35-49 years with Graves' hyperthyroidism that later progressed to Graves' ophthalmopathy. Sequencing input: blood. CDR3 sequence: CASSPFGGKGANVLTF. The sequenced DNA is TGTGCCAGCTCACCTTTTGGGGGGAAGGGGGCCAACGTCCTGACTTTC.